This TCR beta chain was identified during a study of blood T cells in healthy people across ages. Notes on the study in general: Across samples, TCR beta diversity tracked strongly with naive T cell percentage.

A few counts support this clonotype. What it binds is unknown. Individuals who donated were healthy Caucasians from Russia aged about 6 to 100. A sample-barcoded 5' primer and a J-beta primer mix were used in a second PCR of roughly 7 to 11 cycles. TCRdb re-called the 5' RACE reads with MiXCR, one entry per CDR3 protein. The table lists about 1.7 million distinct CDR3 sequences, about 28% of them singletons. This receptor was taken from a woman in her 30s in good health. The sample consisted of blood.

CDR3 residues: CASSPHGQGGTDTQYF. CDR3 in DNA: TGTGCCAGCAGCCCACACGGCCAGGGCGGCACAGATACGCAGTATTTT. The gene calls are TRBV7-9 and TRBJ2-3; D perhaps matches TRBD1 (5 bases). The germline V gene has CDR1 SEHNR and CDR2 FQNEAQ (reference sequence). The CDR3 has 16 amino acids. Trimming removed 5 bases at V and 1 base at J, with 16 bases between.